A selection of T cell receptor beta chains follows, all from one sample in a study of T cells after yellow fever vaccination. TCRdb called the 5' RACE reads again in MiXCR, with one record for every CDR3 protein. The sample lists about 220,000 distinct CDR3 sequences, 3% to 3.5% occurring once. The source was CD4+ T cells sorted from PBMCs, collected 10 days after the yellow fever booster vaccination. These receptor sequences come from a man between 18 and 29 years old who received the YFV17D yellow fever vaccine. CDR3s include the opening cysteine and the closing phenylalanine or tryptophan. Each record gives: CDR3 DNA, CDR3 protein, D gene, clone size, J gene, V gene. D genes are given only for firm matches. Only part of the rows carry a size: once, few, many, or a class if the clone is expanded.

TGCGCCAGCAGCTTGGCAGGTGGTAGACGTCAAAGCTCTGGGGCCAACGTCCTGACTTTC | CASSLAGGRRQSSGANVLTF | . | few | TRBJ2-6 | TRBV5-1
TGTGCCAGCAGCTTAGCGGGAGGGAATGGCTACACCTTC | CASSLAGGNGYTF | . | many | TRBJ1-2 | TRBV7-6
TGTGCCAGCAGCTACCCGTGGGGCAGTAACTATGGCTACACCTTC | CASSYPWGSNYGYTF | . | . | TRBJ1-2 | TRBV6-2/TRBV6-3
TGTGCCTCCGAGGGCTGGGGAGAGACCCAGTACTTC | CASEGWGETQYF | . | . | TRBJ2-5 | TRBV7-2
TGTGCCAGCAGTTATTACCCAGGAAGCTCCTACGAGCAGTACTTC | CASSYYPGSSYEQYF | . | . | TRBJ2-7 | TRBV6-5
TGTGCCAGCAGCGCCTCAGGGGACGCGAACACTGAAGCTTTCTTT | CASSASGDANTEAFF | . | many | TRBJ1-1 | TRBV5-5
TGTGCCAGCAGTTTACTGGGCGGGAGCAATGAGCAGTTCTTC | CASSLLGGSNEQFF | TRBD2 | few | TRBJ2-1 | TRBV28
TGTGCCAGCAGTTTAAAGGGGATCGGGGGCGAGCAGTACTTC | CASSLKGIGGEQYF | . | few | TRBJ2-7 | TRBV27
TGTGCCTGGAGGAGGGGGACGAACACCGGGGAGCTGTTTTTT | CAWRRGTNTGELFF | . | . | TRBJ2-2 | TRBV30
TGTGCCAGCAGCCTACATCAGGGTTCACCCCTCCACTTT | CASSLHQGSPLHF | . | many | TRBJ1-6 | TRBV7-9
TGTGCCAGCAGCCAGGGGGCTCTGACGGCCAACGTCCTGACTTTC | CASSQGALTANVLTF | . | many | TRBJ2-6 | TRBV3-1
TGTGCCAGCTCCCAGGGAACCGAAGCTTTCTTT | CASSQGTEAFF | . | many | TRBJ1-1 | TRBV7-9
TGCAGCGGCTACTTGGGGGGGGATACGCAGTATTTT | CSGYLGGDTQYF | TRBD2 | many | TRBJ2-3 | TRBV29-1
TGTGCCAGCACCCTCGGAGGGGCGAGGGCAGATACGCAGTATTTT | CASTLGGARADTQYF | . | . | TRBJ2-3 | TRBV28
TGTGCCAGCATTCCCCGACAGTCCCAGCATTTT | CASIPRQSQHF | . | . | TRBJ1-5 | TRBV5-8
TGTGCCAGCAGCCCTGAGGGACAGGGGGACTGGACGGCCGGGGAGCTGTTTTTT | CASSPEGQGDWTAGELFF | TRBD1 | many | TRBJ2-2 | TRBV6-7
TGCGCCAGCAGCTTGTATTCTAGCGAACCAGATACGCAGTATTTT | CASSLYSSEPDTQYF | . | many | TRBJ2-3 | TRBV5-1
TGTGCCAGCAGTATTAGGGGACAGGTTGGGTCACCCCTCCACTTT | CASSIRGQVGSPLHF | TRBD1 | many | TRBJ1-6 | TRBV27
TGTGCCAGCAGCTTAGCTTGGGACAATGAGCAGTTCTTC | CASSLAWDNEQFF | . | . | TRBJ2-1 | TRBV7-9
TGCAGTGCTATCGGGTTGGACACTGAAGCTTTCTTT | CSAIGLDTEAFF | . | few | TRBJ1-1 | TRBV20-1